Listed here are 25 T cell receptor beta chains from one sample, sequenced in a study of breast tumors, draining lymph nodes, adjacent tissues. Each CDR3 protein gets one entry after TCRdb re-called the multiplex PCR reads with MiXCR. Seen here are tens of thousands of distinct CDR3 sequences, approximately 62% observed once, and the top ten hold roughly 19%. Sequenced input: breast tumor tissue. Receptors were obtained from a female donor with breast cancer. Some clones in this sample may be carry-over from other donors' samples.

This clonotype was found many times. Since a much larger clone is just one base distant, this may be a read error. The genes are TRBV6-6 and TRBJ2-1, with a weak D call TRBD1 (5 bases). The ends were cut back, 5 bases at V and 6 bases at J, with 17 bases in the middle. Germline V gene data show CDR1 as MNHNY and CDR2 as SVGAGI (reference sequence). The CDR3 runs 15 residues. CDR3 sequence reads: CASSPGLGVGNEQFF. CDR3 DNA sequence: TGTGCCAGCAGTCCAGGGCTAGGGGTCGGCAATGAGCAGTTCTTC.

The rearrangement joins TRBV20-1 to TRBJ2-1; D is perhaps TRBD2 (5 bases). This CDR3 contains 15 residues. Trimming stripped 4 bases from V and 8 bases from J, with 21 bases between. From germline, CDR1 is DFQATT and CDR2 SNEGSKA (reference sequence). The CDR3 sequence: CSANSPGLAKYEQFF. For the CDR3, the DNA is TGCAGTGCTAACTCCCCTGGACTGGCTAAATATGAGCAGTTCTTC.

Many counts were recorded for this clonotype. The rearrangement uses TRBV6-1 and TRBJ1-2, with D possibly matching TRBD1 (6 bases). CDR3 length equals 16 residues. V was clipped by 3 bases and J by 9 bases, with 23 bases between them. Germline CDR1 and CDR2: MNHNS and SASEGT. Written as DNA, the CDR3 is TGTGCCAGCAGTGATGACAGGCTGGCGCCTCTTAAACGCTACACCTTC. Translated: CASSDDRLAPLKRYTF.

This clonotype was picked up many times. DNA for the CDR3: TGCGCCAGCAACCCCGACAAGGGGCCTGTAGTTGGGGAGCTGTTTTTT. It is translated as CASNPDKGPVVGELFF. The V and J genes are TRBV5-1 and TRBJ2-2; a possible D gene is TRBD1 (5 bases). The CDR3 is 16 amino acids. Germline assignment: CDR1 SGHRS and CDR2 YFSETQ. V lost 6 bases and J lost 8, with 23 bases in between.

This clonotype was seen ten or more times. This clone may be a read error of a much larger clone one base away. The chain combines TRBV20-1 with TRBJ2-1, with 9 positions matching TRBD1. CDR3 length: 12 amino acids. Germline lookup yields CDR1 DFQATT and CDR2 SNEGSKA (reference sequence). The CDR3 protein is CSAPGTGREPFF. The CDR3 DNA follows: TGCAGTGCTCCCGGGACAGGGCGTGAGCCGTTCTTC.

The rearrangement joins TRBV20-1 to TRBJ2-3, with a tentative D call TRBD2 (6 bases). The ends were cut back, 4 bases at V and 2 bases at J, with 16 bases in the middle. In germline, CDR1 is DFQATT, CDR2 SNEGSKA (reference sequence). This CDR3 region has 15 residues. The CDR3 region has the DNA TGCAGTGCTAACCCCACCGCGGGGCACACAGATACGCAGTATTTT. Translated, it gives CSANPTAGHTDTQYF.

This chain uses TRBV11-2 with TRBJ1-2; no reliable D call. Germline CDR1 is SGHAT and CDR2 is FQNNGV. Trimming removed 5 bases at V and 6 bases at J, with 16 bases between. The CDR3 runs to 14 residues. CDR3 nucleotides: TGTGCCAGCAGCCCCCCGACGAGGGCCCATGGCTACACCTTC. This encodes CASSPPTRAHGYTF.

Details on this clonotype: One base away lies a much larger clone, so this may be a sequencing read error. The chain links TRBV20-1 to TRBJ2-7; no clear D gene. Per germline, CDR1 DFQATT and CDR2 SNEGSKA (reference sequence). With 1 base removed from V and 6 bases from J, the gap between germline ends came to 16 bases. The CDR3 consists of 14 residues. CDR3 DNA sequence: TGCAGTGCTAGAGGGGGTGGCAAGACCTCCGAGCAGTACTTC. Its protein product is CSARGGGKTSEQYF.

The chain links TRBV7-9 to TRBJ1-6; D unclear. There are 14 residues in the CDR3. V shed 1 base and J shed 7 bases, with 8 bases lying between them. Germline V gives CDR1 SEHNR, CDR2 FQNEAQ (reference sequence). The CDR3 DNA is TGTGCCAGCAGCTTAGGGGGAGGGAATTCACCCCTCCACTTT. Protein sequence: CASSLGGGNSPLHF.

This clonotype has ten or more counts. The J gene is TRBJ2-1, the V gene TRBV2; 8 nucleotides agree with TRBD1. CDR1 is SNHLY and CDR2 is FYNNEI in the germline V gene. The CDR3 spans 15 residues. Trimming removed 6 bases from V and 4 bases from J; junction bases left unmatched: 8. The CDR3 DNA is TGTGCCAGCAGGGCCCGGACAGGGACGTACAATGAGCAGTTCTTC. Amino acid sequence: CASRARTGTYNEQFF.

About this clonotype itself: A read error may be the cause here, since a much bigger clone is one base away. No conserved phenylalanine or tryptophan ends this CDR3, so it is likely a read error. The CDR3 sequence is CATQRWGNQPQHL. DNA for the CDR3: TGTGCCACCCAGCGGTGGGGGAATCAGCCCCAGCATCTT. The chain combines TRBV6-4 with TRBJ1-5; TRBD1 might be the D (5 bases). V was trimmed by 10 bases and J by 4 bases, leaving 14 bases between them. Germline V gene data show CDR1 as MRHNA and CDR2 as SNTAGT. The CDR3 runs to 13 residues.

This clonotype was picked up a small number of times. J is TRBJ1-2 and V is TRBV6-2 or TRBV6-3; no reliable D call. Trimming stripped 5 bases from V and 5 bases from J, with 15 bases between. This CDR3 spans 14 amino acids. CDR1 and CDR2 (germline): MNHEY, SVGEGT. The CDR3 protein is CASSPPAVGYGYTF. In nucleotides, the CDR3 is TGTGCCAGCAGTCCGCCGGCAGTTGGGTATGGCTACACCTTC.

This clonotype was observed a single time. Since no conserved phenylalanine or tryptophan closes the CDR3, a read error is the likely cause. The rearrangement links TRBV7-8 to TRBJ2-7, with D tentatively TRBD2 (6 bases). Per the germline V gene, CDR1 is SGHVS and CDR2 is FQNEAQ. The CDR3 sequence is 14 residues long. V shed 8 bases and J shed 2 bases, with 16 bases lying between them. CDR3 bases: TGTGCCAGCGTCCTAGCGCCACTCGCCTACGAGCAGTACCTC. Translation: CASVLAPLAYEQYL.

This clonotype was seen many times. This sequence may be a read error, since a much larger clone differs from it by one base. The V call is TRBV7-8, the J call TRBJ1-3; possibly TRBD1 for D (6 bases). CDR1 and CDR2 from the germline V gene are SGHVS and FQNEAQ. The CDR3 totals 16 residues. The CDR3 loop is CASSLAGGAVGDTIYF. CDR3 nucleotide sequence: TGTGCCAGCAGCTTAGCGGGGGGGGCAGTTGGAGACACCATATATTTT.

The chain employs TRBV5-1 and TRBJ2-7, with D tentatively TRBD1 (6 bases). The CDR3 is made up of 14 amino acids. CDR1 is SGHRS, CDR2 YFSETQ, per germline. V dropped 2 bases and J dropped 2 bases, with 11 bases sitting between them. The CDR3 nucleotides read TGCGCCAGCAGCTTTCTGGACAGTGCCTACGAGCAGTACTTC. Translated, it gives CASSFLDSAYEQYF.

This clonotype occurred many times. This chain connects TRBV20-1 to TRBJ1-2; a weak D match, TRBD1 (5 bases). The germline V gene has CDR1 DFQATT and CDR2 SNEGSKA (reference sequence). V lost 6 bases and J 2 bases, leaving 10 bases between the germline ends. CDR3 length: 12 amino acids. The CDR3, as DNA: TGCAGTGCCACGACAGCCAACTATGGCTACACCTTC. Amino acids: CSATTANYGYTF.

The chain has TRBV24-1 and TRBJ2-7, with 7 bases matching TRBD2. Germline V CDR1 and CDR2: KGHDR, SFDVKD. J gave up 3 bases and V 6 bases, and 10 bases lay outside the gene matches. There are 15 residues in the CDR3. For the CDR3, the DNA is TGTGCCACCAGTTTTGATGCGGGGGACTTCTACGAGCAGTACTTC. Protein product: CATSFDAGDFYEQYF.

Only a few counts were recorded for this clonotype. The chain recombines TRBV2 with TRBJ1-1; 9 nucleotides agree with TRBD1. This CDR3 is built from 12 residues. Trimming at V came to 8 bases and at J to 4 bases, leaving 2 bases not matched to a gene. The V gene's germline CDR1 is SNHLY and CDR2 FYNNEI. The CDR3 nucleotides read TGTGCCAGCGGACAGGGGTTCACTGAAGCTTTCTTT. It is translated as CASGQGFTEAFF.

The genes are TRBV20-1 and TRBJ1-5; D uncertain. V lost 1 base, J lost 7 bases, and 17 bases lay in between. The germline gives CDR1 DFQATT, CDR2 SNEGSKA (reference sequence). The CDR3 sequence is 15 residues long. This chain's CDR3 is CSARATGSYEQPQHF. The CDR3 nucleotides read TGCAGTGCTAGAGCAACCGGGTCCTACGAGCAGCCCCAGCATTTT.

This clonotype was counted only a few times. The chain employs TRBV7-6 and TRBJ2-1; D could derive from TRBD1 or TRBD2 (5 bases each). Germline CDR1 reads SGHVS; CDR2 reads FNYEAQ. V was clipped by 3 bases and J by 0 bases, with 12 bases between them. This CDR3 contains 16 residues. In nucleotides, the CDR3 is TGTGCCAGCAGCTTGACCGGGGCAAGCTCCTACAATGAGCAGTTCTTC. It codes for CASSLTGASSYNEQFF.

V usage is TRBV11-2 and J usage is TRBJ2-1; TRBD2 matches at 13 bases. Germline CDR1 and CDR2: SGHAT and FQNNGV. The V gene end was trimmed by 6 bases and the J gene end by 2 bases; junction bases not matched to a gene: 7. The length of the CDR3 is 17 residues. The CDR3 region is CASRSTSGRPTYNEQFF. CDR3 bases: TGTGCCAGCAGATCGACTAGCGGGAGGCCGACCTACAATGAGCAGTTCTTC. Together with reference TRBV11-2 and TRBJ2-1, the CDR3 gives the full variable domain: EAGVAQSPRYKIIEKRQSVAFWCNPISGHATLYWYQQILGQGPKLLIQFQNNGVVDDSQLPKDRFSAERLKGVDSTLKIQPAKLEDSAVYLCASRSTSGRPTYNEQFFGPGTRLTVL.

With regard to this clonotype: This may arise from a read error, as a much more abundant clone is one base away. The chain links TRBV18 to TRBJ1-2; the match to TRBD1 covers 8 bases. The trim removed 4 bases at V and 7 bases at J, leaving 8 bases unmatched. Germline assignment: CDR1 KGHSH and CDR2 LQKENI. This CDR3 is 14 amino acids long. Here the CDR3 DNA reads TGTGCCAGCTCACAAAGTCAGGGGGCTGTTGGCTACACCTTC. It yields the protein CASSQSQGAVGYTF. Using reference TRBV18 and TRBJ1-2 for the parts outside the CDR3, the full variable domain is NAGVMQNPRHLVRRRGQEARLRCSPMKGHSHVYWYRQLPEEGLKFMVYLQKENIIDESGMPKERFSAEFPKEGPSILRIQQVVRGDSAAYFCASSQSQGAVGYTFGSGTRLTVV.

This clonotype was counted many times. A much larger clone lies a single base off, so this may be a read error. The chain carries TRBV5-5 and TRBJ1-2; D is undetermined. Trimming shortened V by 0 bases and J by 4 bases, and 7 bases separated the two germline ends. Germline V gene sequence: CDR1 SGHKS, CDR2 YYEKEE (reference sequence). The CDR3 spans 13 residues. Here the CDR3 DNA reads TGTGCCAGCAGCTTGGACACTACCTATGGCTACACCTTC. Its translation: CASSLDTTYGYTF.

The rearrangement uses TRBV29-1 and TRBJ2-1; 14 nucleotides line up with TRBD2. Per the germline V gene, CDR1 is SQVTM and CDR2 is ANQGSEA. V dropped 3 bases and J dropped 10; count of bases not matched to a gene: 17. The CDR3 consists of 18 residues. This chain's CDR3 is CSVEIYETSGRAEGEQFF. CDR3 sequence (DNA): TGCAGCGTTGAGATCTACGAGACTAGCGGGAGGGCCGAGGGGGAGCAGTTCTTC.

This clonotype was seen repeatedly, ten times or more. The CDR3 is CASSSGFGDGYTF. DNA for the CDR3: TGCGCCAGCAGCTCTGGATTCGGGGATGGCTACACCTTC. The chain combines TRBV5-1 with TRBJ1-2; D uncertain. CDR1 and CDR2 (germline): SGHRS, YFSETQ. CDR3 size: 13 residues. Trimming took off 3 bases at V and 6 bases at J, with 12 bases between the two ends. Based on the CDR3 plus reference TRBV5-1 and TRBJ1-2, the full variable domain is KAGVTQTPRYLIKTRGQQVTLSCSPISGHRSVSWYQQTPGQGLQFLFEYFSETQRNKGNFPGRFSGRQFSNSRSEMNVSTLELGDSALYLCASSSGFGDGYTFGSGTRLTVV.